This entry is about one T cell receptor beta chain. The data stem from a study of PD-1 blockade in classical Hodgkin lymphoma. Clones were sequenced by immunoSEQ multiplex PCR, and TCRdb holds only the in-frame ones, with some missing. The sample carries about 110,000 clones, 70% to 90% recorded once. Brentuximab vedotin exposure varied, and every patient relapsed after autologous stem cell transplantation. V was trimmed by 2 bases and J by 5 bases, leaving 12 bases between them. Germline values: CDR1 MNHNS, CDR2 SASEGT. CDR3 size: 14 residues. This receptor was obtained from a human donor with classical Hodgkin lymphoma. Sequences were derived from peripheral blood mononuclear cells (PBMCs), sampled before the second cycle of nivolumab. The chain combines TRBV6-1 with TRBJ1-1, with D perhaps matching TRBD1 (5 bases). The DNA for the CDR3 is TGTGCCAGCAGTGAATGGCAGGGAATGACTGAAGCTTTCTTT. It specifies CASSEWQGMTEAFF.